Listed here is a single TCR beta chain. The data belong to a study of blood T cells in healthy people across ages. The CDR3 has 16 amino acids. Germline assignment: CDR1 LGHNA and CDR2 YNFKEQ. Trimming at V came to 4 bases and at J to 0 bases, leaving 5 bases not matched to a gene. Per sample, at least 6 micrograms of total RNA were extracted. Primers used in a second PCR of roughly 6 to 12 cycles were a sample-barcoded 5' primer and a J-beta primer mix. TCRdb re-called the 5' RACE reads with MiXCR, one entry per CDR3 protein. Here the sample spans hundreds of thousands of distinct CDR3 sequences, roughly 53% being singletons.

Sequences were obtained from blood. This TCR derives from a man in his 60s in good health. The genes are TRBV4-2 and TRBJ2-7, with 11 bases lining up with TRBD2. As DNA, the CDR3 is TGTGCCAGCAGCCCACAACTAGCGGGGGACTCCTACGAGCAGTACTTC. This encodes CASSPQLAGDSYEQYF.